Shown below are 28 T cell receptor beta chains from a single sample sequenced in a study of PD-1 blockade in classical Hodgkin lymphoma. Regarding time point: cycle 4 day 1 (C4D1), after about 6 weeks of nivolumab. Relapse was seen in all patients after autologous stem cell transplantation, and brentuximab vedotin exposure was variable. Clones were read by immunoSEQ multiplex PCR, and TCRdb kept only the in-frame ones, dropping some. In the table there are about 52,000 clones, about 89% of which are singletons. Source: peripheral blood mononuclear cells (PBMCs), taken before the fourth cycle of nivolumab. The receptors originated from a human donor with classical Hodgkin lymphoma.

This clone was counted a single time. The chain has TRBV6-1 and TRBJ1-1, with TRBD1 matching 7 bases. With V trimmed by 5 bases and J by 1 base, 7 bases remained unmatched. The CDR3 contains 15 residues. CDR1 is MNHNS, CDR2 SASEGT, per germline. Written as DNA, the CDR3 is TGTGCCAGCAGTAAAAGACAGGGAGAGAACACTGAAGCTTTCTTT. Amino acids: CASSKRQGENTEAFF.

V and J are TRBV1 and TRBJ2-5; the table's D call, TRBD1, was not checked against the DNA. TRBV1 represents a pseudogene. The CDR3 is made up of 16 amino acids. CDR3: CTSSPPRTGEGETQYF. The CDR3 nucleotides read TGCACCAGCAGCCCACCCCGGACAGGGGAGGGAGAGACCCAGTACTTC.

The V gene is TRBV7-9, the J gene TRBJ2-7; maybe TRBD1 (6 bases). The germline V gene encodes CDR1 SEHNR and CDR2 FQNEAQ (reference sequence). V lost 2 bases, J lost 3 bases, and 11 bases lay in between. This CDR3 has 14 amino acids. CDR3 region: CASSLRTGNYEQYF. Here the CDR3 DNA reads TGTGCCAGCAGCTTACGCACAGGGAACTACGAGCAGTACTTC. Drawing the rest from reference TRBV7-9 and TRBJ2-7, the complete variable domain is DTGVSQNPRHKITKRGQNVTFRCDPISEHNRLYWYRQTLGQGPEFLTYFQNEAQLEKSRLLSDRFSAERPKGSFSTLEIQRTEQGDSAMYLCASSLRTGNYEQYFGPGTRLTVT.

V and J are TRBV27 and TRBJ2-2; 11 nucleotides line up with TRBD2. Germline V CDR1 and CDR2: MNHEY, SMNVEV (reference sequence). With V trimmed by 8 bases and J by 2 bases, 4 bases remained unmatched. This CDR3 comprises 15 residues. The CDR3 is CASSGTSGNTGELFF. For the CDR3, the DNA is TGTGCCAGCTCCGGGACTAGCGGAAACACCGGGGAGCTGTTTTTT.

The CDR3 is CASSLSARAVDTQYF. The CDR3 bases are TGTGCCAGCAGCTTGTCGGCCAGGGCGGTGGATACGCAGTATTTT. The V gene is TRBV5-5, the J gene TRBJ2-3, with D tentatively TRBD1 (5 bases). The CDR3 has 15 residues. Trimming removed 1 base from V and 6 bases from J, with 15 bases in between. Germline lookup yields CDR1 SGHKS and CDR2 YYEKEE (reference sequence).

The J gene is TRBJ2-2, the V gene TRBV6-5, with D perhaps assigned TRBD1 or TRBD2 (5 bases each). Germline CDR1 and CDR2: MNHEY and SVGAGI. CDR3 length: 15 residues. V was pared by 0 bases and J by 6 bases, with 11 bases between. The CDR3 DNA reads as TGTGCCAGCAGTTACTCGGGACCCACACCCGGGGAGCTGTTTTTT. It translates to CASSYSGPTPGELFF.

The genes are TRBV10-3 and TRBJ2-2; 11 nucleotides line up with TRBD2. Per germline, CDR1 ENHRY and CDR2 SYGVKD. The CDR3 runs to 16 residues. V dropped 4 bases and J dropped 2; count of bases not matched to a gene: 3. CDR3 residues: CAISVTSGTNTGELFF. In nucleotides, the CDR3 is TGTGCCATCAGTGTGACTAGCGGGACCAACACCGGGGAGCTGTTTTTT.

The table lists this clone with a count of one. V usage is TRBV2 and J usage is TRBJ2-3; no clear D. The V and J ends lost 5 bases and 0 bases respectively, with 12 bases between them. Per germline, CDR1 SNHLY and CDR2 FYNNEI. The CDR3 is made up of 15 amino acids. The CDR3 DNA sequence: TGTGCCAGCAGTCTACTGCCGACTAGCACAGATACGCAGTATTTT. The encoded protein is CASSLLPTSTDTQYF.

This chain joins TRBV5-1 and TRBJ2-3, with TRBD1 matching 9 bases. Germline V gene lookup returns CDR1 SGHRS and CDR2 YFSETQ. The junction had 5 bases not matched to a gene; V was cut back by 0 bases and J by 6 bases. The CDR3 covers 15 residues. The CDR3 here is CASSLDRGRGDTQYF. The CDR3 coding sequence is TGCGCCAGCAGCTTGGACAGGGGGCGCGGTGATACGCAGTATTTT.

The chain carries TRBV5-6 and TRBJ2-1; weak D call: TRBD2 (7 bases). CDR1 SGHDT and CDR2 YYEEEE come from the germline V gene. CDR3 length: 12 amino acids. Trimming shortened V by 4 bases and J by 8 bases, and 10 bases separated the two germline ends. In nucleotides, the CDR3 is TGTGCCAGCAGCAGAGGGGGGGATGAGCAGTTCTTC. Translation: CASSRGGDEQFF.

The chain joins TRBV4-1 to TRBJ1-3; TRBD1 is a possible D gene (5 bases). In germline, CDR1 is MGHRA, CDR2 YSYEKL. This CDR3 is built from 15 residues. V lost 4 bases to trimming and J lost 0 bases, with 10 bases between them. CDR3 protein: CASSRDVNSGNTIYF. As DNA, the CDR3 is TGCGCCAGCAGCCGGGACGTAAACTCTGGAAACACCATATATTTT.

V usage is TRBV7-9 and J usage is TRBJ1-3; the D is unclear. Germline CDR1 reads SEHNR; CDR2 reads FQNEAQ (reference sequence). V was cut by 5 bases and J by 0 bases, with 11 bases left in between. This CDR3 spans 15 amino acids. CDR3 residues: CASSPGILSGNTIYF. The CDR3 coding sequence is TGTGCCAGCAGCCCCGGAATACTCTCTGGAAACACCATATATTTT.

The gene calls are TRBV5-4 and TRBJ2-2, with 12 bases matching TRBD1. The V gene end was trimmed by 3 bases and the J gene end by 7 bases; junction bases not matched to a gene: 7. This CDR3 contains 16 residues. CDR1 is SGHNT and CDR2 is YYREEE in the germline V gene (reference sequence). The CDR3 DNA follows: TGTGCCAGCAGCTCGCCGGGACAGGGGGCTTTCGGGGAGCTGTTTTTT. It translates to CASSSPGQGAFGELFF.

V gene TRBV13 combines with J gene TRBJ2-7; D may be TRBD1 (6 bases). Looked up from germline, CDR1 is PRHDT and CDR2 is FYEKMQ (reference sequence). The CDR3 spans 11 residues. Trimming took off 5 bases at V and 6 bases at J, with 8 bases between the two ends. The DNA for the CDR3 is TGTGCCAGCAGCGGCAGGGGCGAGCAGTACTTC. It codes for CASSGRGEQYF.

The V gene is TRBV15, the J gene TRBJ2-3; tentatively, D is TRBD2 (5 bases). The CDR3 extends over 11 amino acids. Trimming removed 6 bases from V and 6 bases from J, with 7 bases in between. Looked up from germline, CDR1 is LNHNV and CDR2 is YYDKDF (reference sequence). In DNA form, the CDR3 reads TGTGCCACCAGGCTAGCCGATACGCAGTATTTT. It is translated as CATRLADTQYF.

Judged by abundance, this clone is medium-sized. The CDR3 DNA is TGTGCCAGCAGACAGCAAAGGTCCTACAATGAGCAGTTCTTC. Translating it yields CASRQQRSYNEQFF. V usage is TRBV5-4 and J usage is TRBJ2-1; no clear D. CDR3 length: 14 residues. Germline CDR1 reads SGHNT; CDR2 reads YYREEE (reference sequence). V was pared by 5 bases and J by 1 base, with 10 bases between.

The chain carries TRBV11-1 and TRBJ2-3; no clear D. Deletions cut 0 bases from V and 5 bases from J, with 3 bases between. The CDR3 length is 12 residues. The germline gives CDR1 SGHAT, CDR2 FQDESV (reference sequence). The CDR3 region is CASSLAQDTQYF. The CDR3, as DNA: TGTGCCAGCAGCTTAGCGCAAGATACGCAGTATTTT.

The sample holds one count of this clone. V usage is TRBV7-2 and J usage is TRBJ2-1, with 7 bases lining up with TRBD2. V gave up 7 bases and J gave up 8 bases; unmatched junction bases: 5. The CDR3 has 12 amino acids. Germline assignment: CDR1 SGHTA and CDR2 FQGNSA. CDR3 residues: CASKRLADEQFF. Here the CDR3 DNA reads TGTGCCAGCAAGCGACTAGCTGATGAGCAGTTCTTC. Full variable domain (missing parts from reference TRBV7-2 and TRBJ2-1): GAGVSQSPSNKVTEKGKDVELRCDPISGHTALYWYRQSLGQGLEFLIYFQGNSAPDKSGLPSDRFSAERTGGSVSTLTIQRTQQEDSAVYLCASKRLADEQFFGPGTRLTVL.

The rearrangement joins TRBV28 to TRBJ2-1; 12 nucleotides align to TRBD2. Losses at the gene ends were 4 bases for V and 4 bases for J; bases not matched to a gene: 8. CDR1 and CDR2 (germline): MDHEN, SYDVKM. The CDR3 totals 17 residues. The DNA of the CDR3 is TGTGCCAGCAGTTCAGGACTAGCGGGATATATTTACAATGAGCAGTTCTTC. Its protein is CASSSGLAGYIYNEQFF.

This chain links TRBV5-1 with TRBJ2-5, with TRBD1 matching over 8 bases. The CDR3 contains 14 residues. After removal of 4 bases from V and 5 bases from J, the junction contained 7 bases not matched to a gene. CDR1 and CDR2 from the germline V gene are SGHRS and YFSETQ. This CDR3 reads CASSGQGAWETQYF. The CDR3 nucleotides are TGCGCCAGCAGCGGCCAGGGGGCGTGGGAGACCCAGTACTTC.

The chain has TRBV29-1 and TRBJ2-1; D may be TRBD1 (5 bases). Trimming took 7 bases from V and 4 from J, leaving 11 bases between them. CDR3 length equals 12 residues. CDR1 SQVTM and CDR2 ANQGSEA come from the germline V gene. Here the CDR3 DNA reads TGCAGCGCTGGACACGGGTACAATGAGCAGTTCTTC. Translated, it gives CSAGHGYNEQFF.

The chain couples TRBV25-1 to TRBJ2-6; D assignment may be TRBD1 or TRBD2 (5 bases each). V lost 1 base, J lost 0 bases, and 13 bases lay in between. CDR1 MGHDK and CDR2 SYGVNS come from the germline V gene. The CDR3 sequence is 18 residues long. In nucleotides, the CDR3 is TGTGCCAGCAGTGAATCGGCAGGGACCGACTCTGGGGCCAACGTCCTGACTTTC. Translation gives CASSESAGTDSGANVLTF.

The chain recombines TRBV6-5 with TRBJ1-1; D remains unclear. This CDR3 comprises 14 residues. Germline V CDR1 and CDR2: MNHEY, SVGAGI. V lost 4 bases and J lost 0, with 9 bases in between. The CDR3 DNA reads TGTGCCAGCAGTTTCGGACCCCTGAACACTGAAGCTTTCTTT. Its translation is CASSFGPLNTEAFF.

This chain links TRBV19 with TRBJ2-3; TRBD1 aligns across 12 bases. The CDR3 spans 16 residues. Unmatched junction bases numbered 10, after V lost 6 bases and J lost 6 bases. Germline V gives CDR1 LNHDA, CDR2 SQIVND (reference sequence). Here the CDR3 DNA reads TGTGCCAGTAGGCCATTAGGGACAGGGGGCGCGGATACGCAGTATTTT. Translation: CASRPLGTGGADTQYF.

In DNA form, the CDR3 reads TGCGCCAGCAGCCCCAACATCCAAGAGACCCAGTACTTC. This codes for CASSPNIQETQYF. The chain recombines TRBV5-1 with TRBJ2-5; D uncertain. Trimming removed 4 bases at V and 1 base at J, with 8 bases between. CDR1 and CDR2 from the germline V gene are SGHRS and YFSETQ. This CDR3 is 13 amino acids long.

The chain is built from TRBV5-6 and TRBJ1-5; D is unresolved. V shed 4 bases and J shed 7 bases, with 18 bases lying between them. Germline assignment: CDR1 SGHDT and CDR2 YYEEEE. The CDR3 contains 15 residues. CDR3 coding DNA: TGTGCCAGCAGCCGTAGGGAGACGGCCATGCAGCCCCAGCATTTT. It yields the protein CASSRRETAMQPQHF.

The chain recombines TRBV2 with TRBJ2-7; D perhaps matches TRBD1 (6 bases). Trimming stripped 6 bases from V and 2 bases from J, with 14 bases between. Germline lookup yields CDR1 SNHLY and CDR2 FYNNEI. The CDR3 has 14 amino acids. CDR3 nucleotides: TGTGCCAGCAGCGAAACAGGGTCTCCCTACGAGCAGTACTTC. This gives the protein CASSETGSPYEQYF.

The V call is TRBV6-6, the J call TRBJ1-4; 8 bases map to TRBD1. The CDR3 consists of 13 residues. V lost 5 bases and J lost 4; bases outside the gene matches: 0. Germline V gene sequence: CDR1 MNHNY, CDR2 SVGAGI (reference sequence). CDR3 nucleotide sequence: TGTGCCAGCAGTGGACAGGGTAATGAAAAACTGTTTTTT. This codes for CASSGQGNEKLFF.